Listed below are T cell receptor beta chains from one sample, sequenced in a study of vaccination effects on CD4 cells after COVID-19. Their antigens are not known. Sequencing used immunoSEQ multiplex PCR; TCRdb keeps in-frame clones, though not all of them. In the table there are tens of thousands of clones, approximately 60% of which are singletons. The source was CD4+ T cells from PBMCs cultured without peptide, collected before COVID-19 vaccination. These receptors were obtained from a human donor who received a COVID-19 vaccine. Each CDR3 is given with its conserved first and last residue. The D gene is left open where the match is weak. Size values are once, few and many counts, or a class for expanded clones, and some rows have none.

.	.	TRBV7-2	TRBJ1-3	TGTGCCAGCAGCTCCCGGTTTGGAAACACCATATATTTT	CASSSRFGNTIYF
.	.	TRBV25-1	TRBJ2-3	TGTGCCAGCTCCAACTGGGCAGATACGCAGTATTTT	CASSNWADTQYF
TRBD2	.	TRBV5-6	TRBJ2-1	TGTGCCAGCAGCTTGGCGGGGGGGCTCCCTAAGCAGTTCTTC	CASSLAGGLPKQFF
.	once	TRBV2	TRBJ1-1	TGTGCCAGCAGTGAAGTAGGGGGAAGAGTCACTGAAGCTTTCTTT	CASSEVGGRVTEAFF
.	few	TRBV18	TRBJ1-5	TGTGCCAGCTCACCCCCTTCTAAGCATAGCAATCAGCCCCAGCATTTT	CASSPPSKHSNQPQHF
TRBD1	.	TRBV18	TRBJ2-1	TGTGCCAGCTCACCCCTAGACAGGGCAAAGGGACGCGATGAGCAGTTCTTC	CASSPLDRAKGRDEQFF
.	few	TRBV27	TRBJ1-5	TGTGCCAGCAGTGCCTGGGGGGGGAGTCAGCCCCAGCATTTT	CASSAWGGSQPQHF
.	.	TRBV29-1	TRBJ2-3	TGCAGCGTTGTGACAGGCGGGGATACGCAGTATTTT	CSVVTGGDTQYF
.	.	TRBV14	TRBJ2-6	TGTGCCAGCAGCCAAGATGGAACCGGGGCCAACGTCCTGACTTTC	CASSQDGTGANVLTF
.	once	TRBV25-1	TRBJ1-1	TGTGCCAGCAGTGATTTATGGGGGGCGGGTAACACTGAAGCTTTCTTT	CASSDLWGAGNTEAFF
.	few	TRBV5-5	TRBJ1-2	TGTGCCAGCAGCCCCGGTAGAGCCAACTATGGCTACACCTTC	CASSPGRANYGYTF
.	few	TRBV7-9	TRBJ1-1	TGTGCCAGCAGCTTACAGCAGGGGAACACTGAAGCTTTCTTT	CASSLQQGNTEAFF
TRBD2	.	TRBV5-6	TRBJ2-1	TGTGCCAGCAGCACGAGAACTAGCGGACTCATCTTC	CASSTRTSGLIF
.	.	TRBV11-2	TRBJ2-3	TGTGCCAGCAGCTTAGATCAGCTCCGCGGGTCGATAGATACGCAGTATTTT	CASSLDQLRGSIDTQYF
.	.	TRBV10-3	TRBJ2-7	TGTGCCATCAGTGAGTTCGAGGGGCCTTCCTACGAGCAGTACTTC	CAISEFEGPSYEQYF
.	.	TRBV5-5	TRBJ1-5	TGTGCCAGCAGCCCTCACTCGAAGAAGCATTTT	CASSPHSKKHF
.	few	TRBV6-5	TRBJ1-1	TGTGCCAGCAGTTACTCGGGGGATAGGGGCACTGAAGCTTTCTTT	CASSYSGDRGTEAFF
TRBD2	.	TRBV5-1	TRBJ2-7	TGCGCCAGCAGCTTGGTAACTAGCGGGGGTAACGAGCAGTACTTC	CASSLVTSGGNEQYF
.	.	TRBV29-1	TRBJ2-2	TGCAGCGTTGGTATCGTTTACACCGGGGAGCTGTTTTTT	CSVGIVYTGELFF
TRBD2	.	TRBV7-9	TRBJ2-3	TGTGCCAGCAGCTTAGGCGGACTAGCGGTCTGGGCAGATACGCAGTATTTT	CASSLGGLAVWADTQYF
.	.	TRBV15	TRBJ1-2	TGTGCCACCAGCCTGTGGGGGGCGGACTATGGCTACACCTTC	CATSLWGADYGYTF
TRBD2	.	TRBV6-4	TRBJ2-3	TGTGCCAGCAGCTACCTAGCGGGGGGTTCAAATACGCAGTATTTT	CASSYLAGGSNTQYF
TRBD2	.	TRBV18	TRBJ2-7	TGTGCCAGCTCACCAACGAGACTAGCGGGAGTCGGGCAGTACTTC	CASSPTRLAGVGQYF
TRBD1	.	TRBV5-5	TRBJ1-3	TGTGCCAGCAGCTCGTCCGGGACAGGGGGAAACACCATATATTTT	CASSSSGTGGNTIYF
.	.	TRBV6-5	TRBJ2-3	TGTGCCAGCAGTTACACGCCGGGTGCTTGGACAGATACGCAGTATTTT	CASSYTPGAWTDTQYF
.	.	TRBV4-1	TRBJ1-5	TGCGCCAGCAGCCAAGATGGGGCAGATAATCAGCCCCAGCATTTT	CASSQDGADNQPQHF
.	.	TRBV5-1	TRBJ2-2	TGCGCCAGCAGCTTGAACGCAGGGGAAGGCACCGGGGAGCTGTTTTTT	CASSLNAGEGTGELFF